The T cell receptor beta chain under discussion was sequenced for a study of CD8 T cells in ankylosing spondylitis. Study observations and caveats: The authors reported significant enrichment of disease-linked clones in matched ankylosing spondylitis synovial fluid. Clones linked with disease were CD8+ and fairly uncommon in the peripheral blood.

Only a few counts were recorded for this clonotype. Its target is not known. Quantitative barcoded 5'-RACE was used to prepare TCR beta libraries. MiXCR, run by TCRdb on the 5' RACE reads, gives a single entry per CDR3 protein. The data contain 150,000 to 200,000 distinct CDR3 sequences, about 16% of them singletons. The CDR3 consists of 15 residues. Trimming cost V 2 bases and J 0 bases, with 6 bases left between them. The germline CDR1 and CDR2 sequences are SGHKS and YYEKEE (reference sequence). The receptor was isolated from a male donor with ankylosing spondylitis or in good health (not recorded which). Sequencing was carried out using blood, either unsorted or a sorted T cell fraction (not recorded which). The gene calls are TRBV5-5 and TRBJ2-6; no clear D. The CDR3 sequence: CASSFVDSGANVLTF. The CDR3 nucleotides are TGTGCCAGCAGCTTCGTTGACTCTGGGGCCAACGTCCTGACTTTC.